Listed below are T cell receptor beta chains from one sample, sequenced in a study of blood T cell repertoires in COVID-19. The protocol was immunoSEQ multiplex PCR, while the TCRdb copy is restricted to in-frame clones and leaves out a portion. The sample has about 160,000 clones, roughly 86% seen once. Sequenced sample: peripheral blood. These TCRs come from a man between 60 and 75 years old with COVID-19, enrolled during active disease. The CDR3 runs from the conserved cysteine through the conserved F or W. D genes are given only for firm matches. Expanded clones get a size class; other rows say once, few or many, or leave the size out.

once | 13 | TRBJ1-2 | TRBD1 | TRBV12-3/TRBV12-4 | TGTGCCAGCTGGGGACAGGGGATCTATGGCTACACCTTC | CASWGQGIYGYTF
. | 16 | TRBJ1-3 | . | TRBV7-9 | TGTGCCAGCACCCATGGGCTGGCTCCCAGTGGAAACACCATATATTTT | CASTHGLAPSGNTIYF
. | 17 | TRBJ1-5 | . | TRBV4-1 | TGCGCCAGCAGCCAGCGGCGGGGGGTGAATAGCAATCAGCCCCAGCATTTT | CASSQRRGVNSNQPQHF
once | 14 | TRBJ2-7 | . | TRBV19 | TGTGCCAGTAGTTCGAGACAGTACCCCTACGAGCAGTACTTC | CASSSRQYPYEQYF
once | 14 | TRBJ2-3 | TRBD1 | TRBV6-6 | TGTGCCAGCAGTTATTCAGGGGGTACAGATACGCAGTATTTT | CASSYSGGTDTQYF
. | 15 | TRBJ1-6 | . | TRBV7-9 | TGTGCCAGCAGCTTATTAGGGGGTGGTAATTCACCCCTCCACTTT | CASSLLGGGNSPLHF
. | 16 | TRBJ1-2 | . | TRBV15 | TGTGCCACCAGCAGAGATCCTTATCAGGGTTCCGGTGGCTACACCTTC | CATSRDPYQGSGGYTF
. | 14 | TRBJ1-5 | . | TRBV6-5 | TGTGCCAGCAGGCTAAGGGGGTTGGGGCAGCCCCAGCATTTT | CASRLRGLGQPQHF
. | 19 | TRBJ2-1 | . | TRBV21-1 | TGTGCCAGCAGCAAAGAGGGACGAGCCCTGGACAGGGGAGGGAATGAGCAGTTCTTC | CASSKEGRALDRGGNEQFF
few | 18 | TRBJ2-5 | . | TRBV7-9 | TGTGCCAGCAGCTTAGCGAGAGGCCTCCAACTTGGCCAAGAGACCCAGTACTTC | CASSLARGLQLGQETQYF
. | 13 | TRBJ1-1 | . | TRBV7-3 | TGTGCCAGCAGCCCCCGCGGGGATTCTGAAGCTTTCTTT | CASSPRGDSEAFF
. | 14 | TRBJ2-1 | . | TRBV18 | TGTGCCACCCACCAACGGGGGGCCTCGAATGAGCAGTTCTTC | CATHQRGASNEQFF
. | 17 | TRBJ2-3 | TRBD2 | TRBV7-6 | TGTGCCAGCAGCTTAGGAGGTAGCGGGGAGAGCACAGATACGCAGTATTTT | CASSLGGSGESTDTQYF
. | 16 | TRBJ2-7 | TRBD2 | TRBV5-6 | TGTGCCAGCAGCGCGGGACTAGCGGGGGGGCAAGTCGAGCAGTACTTC | CASSAGLAGGQVEQYF